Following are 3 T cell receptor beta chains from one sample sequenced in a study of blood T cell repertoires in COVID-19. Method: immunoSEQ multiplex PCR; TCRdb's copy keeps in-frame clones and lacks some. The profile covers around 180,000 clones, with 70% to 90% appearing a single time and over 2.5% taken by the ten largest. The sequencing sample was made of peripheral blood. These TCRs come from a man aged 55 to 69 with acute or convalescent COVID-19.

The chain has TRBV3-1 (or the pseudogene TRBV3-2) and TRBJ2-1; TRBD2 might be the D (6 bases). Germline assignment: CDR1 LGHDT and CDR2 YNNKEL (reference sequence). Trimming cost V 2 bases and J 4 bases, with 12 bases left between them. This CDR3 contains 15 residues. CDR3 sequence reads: CASSQNWGVYNEQFF. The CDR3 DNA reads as TGTGCCAGCAGCCAAAACTGGGGGGTTTACAATGAGCAGTTCTTC.

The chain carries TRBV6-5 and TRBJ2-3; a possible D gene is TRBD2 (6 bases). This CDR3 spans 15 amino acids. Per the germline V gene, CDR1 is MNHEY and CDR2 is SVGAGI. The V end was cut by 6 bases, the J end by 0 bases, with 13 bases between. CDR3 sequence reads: CASRILGSSTDTQYF. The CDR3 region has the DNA TGTGCCAGCAGGATTCTCGGGAGCAGCACAGATACGCAGTATTTT.

CDR3 loop: CASSRPGTLSPGTEAFF. DNA for the CDR3: TGTGCCAGCAGTCGACCCGGGACACTTTCCCCGGGGACTGAAGCTTTCTTT. V usage is TRBV27 and J usage is TRBJ1-1; tentatively, D is TRBD1 (6 bases). Deletions cut 5 bases from V and 5 bases from J, with 24 bases between. There are 17 residues in the CDR3. Germline CDR1 is MNHEY and CDR2 is SMNVEV (reference sequence).